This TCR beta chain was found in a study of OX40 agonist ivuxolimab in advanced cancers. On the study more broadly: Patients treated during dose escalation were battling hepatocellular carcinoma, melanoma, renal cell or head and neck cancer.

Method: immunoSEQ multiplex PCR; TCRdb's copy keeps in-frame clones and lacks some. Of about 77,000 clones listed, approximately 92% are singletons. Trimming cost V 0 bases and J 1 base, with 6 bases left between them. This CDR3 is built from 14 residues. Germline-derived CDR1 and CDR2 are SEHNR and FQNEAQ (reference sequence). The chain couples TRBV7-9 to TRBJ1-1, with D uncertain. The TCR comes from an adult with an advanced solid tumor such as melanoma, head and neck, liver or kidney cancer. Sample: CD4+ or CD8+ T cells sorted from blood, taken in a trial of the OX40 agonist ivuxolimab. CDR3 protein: CASSLAAANTEAFF. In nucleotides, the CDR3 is TGTGCCAGCAGCTTAGCGGCAGCGAACACTGAAGCTTTCTTT.